Listed below are T cell receptor beta chains from one sample, sequenced in a study of cytomegalovirus exposure and HLA in healthy donors. Generated by immunoSEQ multiplex PCR, the TCRdb table keeps only in-frame clones and is missing some. The table lists 200,000 or so clones. The source material was PBMCs. The receptors come from a boy between 5 and 17 years old in good health and CMV-seronegative. Both conserved end residues are part of each CDR3. A D gene is named only where the DNA matches it firmly.

.	TRBV30	TRBJ1-6	TGTGCCTGGAACACGAATAATTCACCCCTCCACTTT	CAWNTNNSPLHF
.	TRBV7-3	TRBJ1-2	TGTGCCAGCAGCTTGGAGGGCGGGGCAGACTATGGCTACACCTTC	CASSLEGGADYGYTF
TRBD1	TRBV7-8	TRBJ2-4	TGTGCCAGCAGCTTCCCTTCTCACAGGGGGCGAGAAAACATTCAGTACTTC	CASSFPSHRGRENIQYF
.	TRBV11-2	TRBJ2-7	TGTGCCAGCAACCCCTTTCGGAGGGATAAACCCTACGAGCAGTACTTC	CASNPFRRDKPYEQYF
.	TRBV11-1	TRBJ1-1	TGTGCCAGCAGCCCTCGCGGGCAGTTGAACACTGAAGCTTTCTTT	CASSPRGQLNTEAFF
TRBD2	TRBV4-1	TRBJ2-3	TGCGCCAGCAGCCAAGGGCTAGCGGGGCGGGCAGATACGCAGTATTTT	CASSQGLAGRADTQYF
.	TRBV6-1	TRBJ2-5	TGTGCCAGCAGTGAACCTACGAAGTACTTC	CASSEPTKYF
.	TRBV10-2	TRBJ2-7	TGCGCCAGCAGCAACCTAGAAGACCGGTGGCACGAGCAGTACTTC	CASSNLEDRWHEQYF
.	TRBV5-1	TRBJ2-3	TGCGCCACCGGGGCAGGGGCCGCAGATACGCAGTATTTT	CATGAGAADTQYF
TRBD1	TRBV7-3	TRBJ1-6	TGTGCCAGCAGCTTGACAGGGGGCTTTTATAATTCACCCCTCCACTTT	CASSLTGGFYNSPLHF
TRBD1	TRBV28	TRBJ1-1	TGTGCCAGCAGCGGGACAGATAATATGAACACTGAAGCTTTCTTT	CASSGTDNMNTEAFF
TRBD2	TRBV7-7	TRBJ2-3	TGTGCCAGCAGCTTAGGACTAGCGGGGGGGCCATTAGATACGCAGTATTTT	CASSLGLAGGPLDTQYF
TRBD2	TRBV9	TRBJ2-1	TGTGCCAGCAGCCACTCGGTTAGCGGGGAACACAATGAGCAGTTCTTC	CASSHSVSGEHNEQFF
TRBD2	TRBV5-1	TRBJ2-3	TGCGCCAGCAGCCCCAGACCGACTAGCGGGGGGTTTGATACGCAGTATTTT	CASSPRPTSGGFDTQYF
TRBD2	TRBV15	TRBJ2-3	TGTGCCACCAGCAGAGACTCTGCGGGGGGCACAGATACGCAGTATTTT	CATSRDSAGGTDTQYF
TRBD2	TRBV28	TRBJ2-1	TGTGCCAGCACAATAGCGGGGCTCTCCTACAATGAGCAGTTCTTC	CASTIAGLSYNEQFF
TRBD1	TRBV13	TRBJ1-1	TGTGCCAGCAGCTTACTGACAGGGGCTGAAGCTTTCTTT	CASSLLTGAEAFF
.	TRBV6-1	TRBJ1-2	TGTGCCAGCAGTGAAGCATTTTTGTCAGGAGGCCACACCTTC	CASSEAFLSGGHTF
.	TRBV5-1	TRBJ2-2	TGCGCCAGCAGCTTAGGAGCGAACACCGGGGAGCTGTTTTTT	CASSLGANTGELFF
.	TRBV9	TRBJ1-2	TGTGCCAGCAGCGTAGGCCCACACACAGGGAGCGATGGCTACACCTTC	CASSVGPHTGSDGYTF
.	TRBV28	TRBJ1-6	TGTGCCAGCACCCCCCTACCGGGTAATTCACCCCTCCACTTT	CASTPLPGNSPLHF
.	TRBV11-2	TRBJ2-5	TGTGCCAGCAGCCTCTCAGGGAAACAAGAGACCCAGTACTTC	CASSLSGKQETQYF
.	TRBV6-6	TRBJ1-3	TGTGCCAGCAGTCCGGGCGGGGGGGCGTTGGGAAACACCATATATTTT	CASSPGGGALGNTIYF
.	TRBV18	TRBJ2-3	TGTGCCAGCTCACCAGGGGGGGGCGGATCCACAGATACGCAGTATTTT	CASSPGGGGSTDTQYF
.	TRBV4-2	TRBJ2-7	TGTGCCAGCAGCGTAGCGTTGAGGTCCTACGAGCAGTACTTC	CASSVALRSYEQYF
.	TRBV7-3	TRBJ2-1	TGTGCCAGCAGCATACAGGGATACAATGAGCAGTTCTTC	CASSIQGYNEQFF
.	TRBV11-1	TRBJ2-2	TGTGCCAGCAGCTTCGGGTCCGGGGAGCTGTTTTTT	CASSFGSGELFF
.	TRBV5-5	TRBJ1-5	TGTGCCAGCAGCCCGAACCCACAGAGAGGCAATCAGCCCCAGCATTTT	CASSPNPQRGNQPQHF